This TCR beta chain was found in a study of OX40 agonist ivuxolimab in advanced cancers. Points on this clone: Its antigen is still unknown.

Study-wide results and caveats: On average, CD8+ T cells showed a greater number of expanded clones than CD4+. Expanded peripheral T cells had an undetermined antigen specificity.

The germline V gene has CDR1 LNHNV and CDR2 YYDKDF (reference sequence). V lost 4 bases and J lost 3, with 12 bases in between. This CDR3 has 14 residues. TCRdb keeps only in-frame clones here, not all; method: immunoSEQ multiplex PCR. The repertoire includes roughly 50,000 clones, nearly 85% of them detected once, and 3% to 4.5% sits in the top ten. The chain combines TRBV15 with TRBJ1-1; D uncertain. The sequencing here drew on CD4+ or CD8+ T cells sorted from blood, taken in a trial of the OX40 agonist ivuxolimab. The source of this sequence is an adult with an advanced solid tumor such as melanoma, head and neck, liver or kidney cancer. CDR3 loop: CATSKGEGHTEAFF. CDR3 DNA: TGTGCCACCAGCAAAGGTGAGGGCCACACTGAAGCTTTCTTT.